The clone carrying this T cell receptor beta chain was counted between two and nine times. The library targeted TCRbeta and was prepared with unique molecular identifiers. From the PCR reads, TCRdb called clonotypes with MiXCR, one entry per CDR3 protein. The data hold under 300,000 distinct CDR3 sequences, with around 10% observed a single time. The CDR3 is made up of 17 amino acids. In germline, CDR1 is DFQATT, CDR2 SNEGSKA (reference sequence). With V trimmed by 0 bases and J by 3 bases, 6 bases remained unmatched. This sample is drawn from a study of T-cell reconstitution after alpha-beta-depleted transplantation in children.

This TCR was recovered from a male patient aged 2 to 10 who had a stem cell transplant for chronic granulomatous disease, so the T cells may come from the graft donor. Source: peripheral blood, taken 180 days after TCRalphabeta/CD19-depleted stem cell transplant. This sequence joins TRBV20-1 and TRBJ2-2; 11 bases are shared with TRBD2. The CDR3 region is CSARDTSGSWYTGELFF. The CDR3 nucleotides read TGCAGTGCTAGAGATACTAGCGGGAGTTGGTACACCGGGGAGCTGTTTTTT.